Presented here are 21 T cell receptor beta chains from one specimen sequenced in a study of blood T cell repertoires in COVID-19. TCRdb's table, derived via immunoSEQ multiplex PCR, lists solely in-frame clones and lacks some. The table includes a few hundred thousand clones, 88% detected once. Sequencing was performed on peripheral blood. The receptors stem from a woman aged 25 to 45 with COVID-19, enrolled during active disease.

J is TRBJ2-7 and V is TRBV18; D call uncertain. The CDR3 loop spans 19 amino acids. V gave up 1 base and J gave up 4 bases, with 26 bases separating them. CDR1 is KGHSH, CDR2 LQKENI, per germline. Here the CDR3 reads CASSPLFESTRKLRYEQYV. The CDR3 DNA reads as TGTGCCAGCTCACCACTCTTCGAATCGACAAGGAAGCTACGATACGAGCAGTACGTC.

This chain joins TRBV15 and TRBJ2-2, with D perhaps matching TRBD2 (5 bases). This CDR3 is 14 amino acids long. With 8 bases removed from V and 0 bases from J, the gap between germline ends came to 10 bases. Per the germline V gene, CDR1 is LNHNV and CDR2 is YYDKDF (reference sequence). CDR3 protein: CATPGAANTGELFF. For the CDR3, the DNA is TGTGCCACCCCAGGAGCGGCGAACACCGGGGAGCTGTTTTTT.

This rearrangement joins TRBV2 to TRBJ2-5; TRBD2 agrees at 14 bases. The trim removed 4 bases at V and 2 bases at J, leaving 0 bases unmatched. Germline V lookup: CDR1 SNHLY, CDR2 FYNNEI. The CDR3 consists of 15 residues. CDR3 DNA sequence: TGTGCCAGCAGTGGGACTAGCGGGGGGCAAGAGACCCAGTACTTC. Its translation: CASSGTSGGQETQYF.

This rearrangement joins TRBV11-2 to TRBJ2-1; D is ambiguous. CDR1 SGHAT and CDR2 FQNNGV come from the germline V gene. The V end was cut by 2 bases, the J end by 8 bases, with 4 bases between. This CDR3 spans 11 amino acids. CDR3 bases: TGTGCCAGCAGCTTACGGGATGAGCAGTTCTTC. This translates into CASSLRDEQFF.

The CDR3 sequence: CASSQELGAQPQHF. The DNA of the CDR3 is TGTGCCAGCAGCCAAGAGCTAGGGGCTCAGCCCCAGCATTTT. The chain has TRBV3-1 (or the pseudogene TRBV3-2) and TRBJ1-5; perhaps TRBD1 as D (5 bases). Germline CDR1 and CDR2: LGHDT and YNNKEL (reference sequence). The length of the CDR3 is 14 residues. The germline V and J ends were trimmed by 0 bases and 6 bases, with 9 bases remaining between them.

The J gene is TRBJ1-2, the V gene TRBV5-1, with TRBD1 as a possible D gene (5 bases). V dropped 0 bases and J dropped 7 bases, with 10 bases sitting between them. The CDR3 covers 13 residues. Germline V gene lookup returns CDR1 SGHRS and CDR2 YFSETQ. The DNA of the CDR3 is TGCGCCAGCAGCTTGGCAGGGCTTTCTGGCTACACCTTC. It yields the protein CASSLAGLSGYTF. The whole variable domain, filled in from reference TRBV5-1 and TRBJ1-2, reads KAGVTQTPRYLIKTRGQQVTLSCSPISGHRSVSWYQQTPGQGLQFLFEYFSETQRNKGNFPGRFSGRQFSNSRSEMNVSTLELGDSALYLCASSLAGLSGYTFGSGTRLTVV.

This rearrangement joins TRBV19 to TRBJ1-5, with 10 bases matching TRBD1. The CDR3 is 16 amino acids. The germline gives CDR1 LNHDA, CDR2 SQIVND (reference sequence). J was trimmed by 7 bases and V by 4 bases; bases with no gene match: 10. The CDR3 nucleotides read TGTGCCAGTAGTACCGGGACAGGGGCCCTCGGCCAGCCCCAGCATTTT. As protein: CASSTGTGALGQPQHF.

The chain uses TRBV18 and TRBJ2-2; 8 nucleotides line up with TRBD1. Trimming took 3 bases from V and 4 from J; bases not matched to a gene: 7. Germline lookup yields CDR1 KGHSH and CDR2 LQKENI. The CDR3 spans 16 residues. The CDR3 nucleotides read TGTGCCAGCTCACCGATGACAGGGGCGGGCACCGGGGAGCTGTTTTTT. This gives the protein CASSPMTGAGTGELFF.

This chain joins TRBV6-5 and TRBJ2-1; D ambiguous. Germline lookup yields CDR1 MNHEY and CDR2 SVGAGI. This CDR3 is 14 amino acids long. Trimming stripped 7 bases from V and 2 bases from J, with 12 bases between. The CDR3 DNA sequence: TGTGCCAGCATCTCATCCGGAGCCTACAATGAGCAGTTCTTC. The encoded protein is CASISSGAYNEQFF.

This clone was recorded once. This chain connects TRBV5-1 to TRBJ2-5; TRBD2 agrees at 10 bases. The CDR3 covers 15 residues. The trim removed 0 bases at V and 5 bases at J, leaving 4 bases unmatched. Germline V gene lookup returns CDR1 SGHRS and CDR2 YFSETQ. The CDR3 DNA sequence: TGCGCCAGCAGCTTGGCTAGCGGGGGTGGCGAGACCCAGTACTTC. Residues: CASSLASGGGETQYF.

V is TRBV6-1 and J is TRBJ2-7; a weak D match, TRBD2 (5 bases). This CDR3 has 15 amino acids. V was pared by 6 bases and J by 4 bases, with 19 bases between. Per the germline V gene, CDR1 is MNHNS and CDR2 is SASEGT. In nucleotides, the CDR3 is TGTGCCAGCAGACCGAGGGCCGAGGCAGCATACGAGCAGTACGTC. It encodes CASRPRAEAAYEQYV.

The chain couples TRBV19 to TRBJ1-5; tentative D call: TRBD1 (6 bases). The CDR3 runs 18 residues. Trimming took off 3 bases at V and 0 bases at J, with 18 bases between the two ends. The germline CDR1 and CDR2 sequences are LNHDA and SQIVND (reference sequence). The CDR3 protein is CASSIQTTGLFSNQPQHF. The CDR3 nucleotides are TGTGCCAGTAGTATCCAAACTACAGGGTTGTTTAGCAATCAGCCCCAGCATTTT.

This clone came up once. This chain links TRBV19 with TRBJ1-1; 7 nucleotides match TRBD1. CDR3 length: 14 amino acids. Germline CDR1 and CDR2: LNHDA and SQIVND (reference sequence). J was trimmed by 2 bases and V by 4 bases; bases with no gene match: 4. CDR3 region: CASSTTGRNTEAFF. The DNA for the CDR3 is TGTGCCAGTAGTACGACAGGGAGAAACACTGAAGCTTTCTTT. Filled out from reference TRBV19 and TRBJ1-1, the complete variable domain reads DGGITQSPKYLFRKEGQNVTLSCEQNLNHDAMYWYRQDPGQGLRLIYYSQIVNDFQKGDIAEGYSVSREKKESFPLTVTSAQKNPTAFYLCASSTTGRNTEAFFGQGTRLTVV.

The chain combines TRBV5-1 with TRBJ2-7; 11 nucleotides agree with TRBD2. CDR1 is SGHRS, CDR2 YFSETQ, per germline. The CDR3 totals 16 residues. V shed 0 bases, J shed 3 bases, and the junction held 5 bases outside the gene matches. The CDR3 is CASSLASGGTLYEQYF. As DNA, the CDR3 is TGCGCCAGCAGCTTGGCTAGCGGGGGGACCCTCTACGAGCAGTACTTC.

V is TRBV5-4 and J is TRBJ2-3, with D tentatively TRBD2 (5 bases). This CDR3 contains 18 residues. Germline V gene sequence: CDR1 SGHNT, CDR2 YYREEE (reference sequence). Deletions cut 0 bases from V and 3 bases from J, with 20 bases between. CDR3 DNA sequence: TGTGCCAGCAGCTTGGGGCTTTCGGGCAGGACTGGAACAGATACGCAGTATTTT. It yields the protein CASSLGLSGRTGTDTQYF.

CDR3 loop: CASSLDRFHTGELFF. CDR3 DNA: TGTGCCAGCAGTCTGGACAGATTTCACACCGGGGAGCTGTTTTTT. The chain recombines TRBV6-5 with TRBJ2-2; maybe TRBD1 (6 bases). CDR3 length: 15 amino acids. CDR1 and CDR2 from the germline V gene are MNHEY and SVGAGI. V lost 5 bases, J lost 3 bases, and 13 bases lay in between.

The CDR3 spells CASSRDSHGIQYF. The DNA for the CDR3 is TGTGCCAGCAGCCGAGACAGTCATGGCATTCAGTACTTC. The chain couples TRBV6-5 to TRBJ2-4; D is perhaps TRBD1 (5 bases). The CDR3 length is 13 residues. V was pared by 6 bases and J by 9 bases, with 15 bases between. Germline values: CDR1 MNHEY, CDR2 SVGAGI.

This clone appeared a single time. The chain is built from TRBV5-1 and TRBJ1-4, with 8 bases aligning to TRBD1. Unmatched junction bases numbered 4, after V lost 2 bases and J lost 4 bases. The germline V gene encodes CDR1 SGHRS and CDR2 YFSETQ. This CDR3 has 15 residues. CDR3 sequence (DNA): TGCGCCAGCAGCTTACAGACAGGGGATAATGAAAAACTGTTTTTT. Protein: CASSLQTGDNEKLFF.

The chain couples TRBV5-4 to TRBJ1-6, with a possible D match to TRBD1 (6 bases). V dropped 4 bases and J dropped 6 bases, with 14 bases sitting between them. Germline CDR1 is SGHNT and CDR2 is YYREEE (reference sequence). This CDR3 has 15 amino acids. CDR3 sequence reads: CASSAPTGSNSPLHF. In nucleotides, the CDR3 is TGTGCCAGCAGCGCGCCGACAGGTTCTAATTCACCCCTCCACTTT.

This chain joins TRBV7-2 and TRBJ1-1; 9 bases agree with TRBD1. Trimming removed 5 bases from V and 4 bases from J; junction bases left unmatched: 8. The CDR3 is 15 amino acids. The germline V gene encodes CDR1 SGHTA and CDR2 FQGNSA. The CDR3 nucleotides read TGTGCCAGCAGCCCCAAGGGGACAGGGTCCACTGAAGCTTTCTTT. Translating gives CASSPKGTGSTEAFF.

The rearrangement joins TRBV28 to TRBJ2-2, with D possibly being TRBD1 (6 bases). This CDR3 spans 15 amino acids. The V end lost 5 bases, the J end lost 8 bases, and 18 bases lay between the germline ends. The germline CDR1 and CDR2 sequences are MDHEN and SYDVKM. CDR3 DNA sequence: TGTGCCAGCAGTCGGGACACCTTACAGGGAGGGGAGCTGTTTTTT. This gives the protein CASSRDTLQGGELFF.